Described below is a single TCR beta chain sequence and its context. Its antigen is not known. This specimen belongs to a study of OX40 agonist ivuxolimab in advanced cancers. Background on the study: Prior therapy, whether anti-PD-1, anti-PD-L1 or anti-CTLA-4, was allowed, and approximately 40% had some.

General study points: Both blood CD4+ and CD8+ T cells showed clonal growth by week 6 at 0.1 to 3.0 mg/kg. Part of the nonresponder group also had normalized T-cell clonal expansion that was low.

The CDR3 spans 15 residues. Per germline, CDR1 MGHRA and CDR2 YSYEKL. Between the trimmed V and J ends, which lost 3 bases and 2 bases, there was a span of 11 bases. Sequencing used immunoSEQ multiplex PCR; TCRdb keeps in-frame clones, though not all of them. Of about 73,000 clones in the sample, more than 70% were seen once. V gene TRBV4-1 combines with J gene TRBJ1-5; D not certain. The source of this sequence is an adult with an advanced solid tumor such as melanoma, head and neck, liver or kidney cancer. Sequences were derived from CD4+ or CD8+ T cells sorted from blood, sampled in a trial of the OX40 agonist ivuxolimab. Written as DNA, the CDR3 is TGCGCCAGCAGCCAGGAAGGTACAGGCAATCAGCCCCAGCATTTT. Protein: CASSQEGTGNQPQHF.